The rows below give T cell receptor beta chains drawn from one sample of a study of low-dose radiotherapy and immunotherapy resistance in tumors. TCRdb fed the reads into MiXCR, producing one record per CDR3 protein. The sample lists 35,000 to 45,000 distinct CDR3 sequences; 25% to 40% were seen once. Sequenced here: PBMCs, sampled before treatment. These receptors were taken from a male donor with gallbladder cancer. The CDR3 runs from the conserved cysteine through the conserved F or W. The order of the fields is D gene, clone size, V gene, J gene, CDR3 DNA, CDR3 protein. The D gene is left open where the match is weak. Clone size is shown for a subset of rows, as once, few, many or a class of expanded clone.

TRBD1	.	TRBV6-2/TRBV6-3	TRBJ2-7	TGTGCCAGCAGTTACGCGAGTGGGACAGGAGTCTCCTACGAGCAGTACTTC	CASSYASGTGVSYEQYF
.	many	TRBV7-7	TRBJ2-1	TGTGCCAGCAGCTTATCCAGTTCTTTATTGTTCAATGAGCAGTTCTTC	CASSLSSSLLFNEQFF
TRBD2	many	TRBV12-3/TRBV12-4	TRBJ2-3	TGTGCCAGCAGTCTCCAAGGGACTAGCGGGGGCTACACAGATACGCAGTATTTT	CASSLQGTSGGYTDTQYF
.	.	TRBV7-2	TRBJ2-1	TGTGCCAGCAGCTTAGTCGGGAAGACAATCAATGAGCAGTTCTTC	CASSLVGKTINEQFF
.	.	TRBV5-1	TRBJ2-7	TGCGCCAGCAGCGAGGACGGCTCCTACGAGCAGTACTTC	CASSEDGSYEQYF
TRBD2	few	TRBV6-2/TRBV6-3	TRBJ2-1	TGTGCCAGCAGTAACTCCCGGACTAGCGGGAGGGAGTACAATGAGCAGTTCTTC	CASSNSRTSGREYNEQFF
TRBD2	few	TRBV2	TRBJ2-1	TGTGCCAGCAGCGGGACTAGCTTCAATGAGCAGTTCTTC	CASSGTSFNEQFF
.	.	TRBV7-2	TRBJ2-1	TGTGCCAGCAGCTCACCCGGGCGACCAAAGTTCTTC	CASSSPGRPKFF
.	many	TRBV29-1	TRBJ1-1	TGCAGCGTGAGCGGACAGCAGAACACTGAAGCTTTCTTT	CSVSGQQNTEAFF
.	many	TRBV5-6	TRBJ2-5	TGTGCCAGCAGCTTGCAGGGGACGGAAGGGACCCAGTACTTC	CASSLQGTEGTQYF
TRBD2	.	TRBV28	TRBJ2-3	TGTGCCAGCAGTTTATCCTGGACTAGCGGGGGGTTAAAAGATACGCAGTATTTT	CASSLSWTSGGLKDTQYF
.	once	TRBV4-2	TRBJ1-2	TGTGCCAGCAGCCAGATAAAAGCCGCGGGCTACACCTTC	CASSQIKAAGYTF
TRBD1	many	TRBV5-3	TRBJ2-1	TGTGCCAGCAGCTCGACAGGGTCGGGATTGAATGAGCAGTTCTTC	CASSSTGSGLNEQFF
.	once	TRBV29-1	TRBJ1-5	TGCAGCGTTAGGGGAGGAGGCAATCAGCCCCAGCATTTT	CSVRGGGNQPQHF
TRBD1	.	TRBV3-1	TRBJ2-7	TGTGCCAGCAGCCCCTGGACAGGGACGGTAGGCGAGCAGTACTTC	CASSPWTGTVGEQYF
.	many	TRBV7-2	TRBJ1-2	TGTGCCAGCAGCTTAGCGCAGGGCCCCTATGGCTACACCTTC	CASSLAQGPYGYTF
.	many	TRBV5-1	TRBJ2-3	TGCGCCAGCAGCTGGGACTCCGCATCAGATACGCAGTATTTT	CASSWDSASDTQYF
.	medium-sized	TRBV28	TRBJ2-1	TGTGCCAGCAGTTTAGGTTCTTCCGGTGAGCAGTTCTTC	CASSLGSSGEQFF
.	.	TRBV6-1	TRBJ1-1	TGTGCCATCAAAGGGGCGGGGGACACTGAAGCTTTCTTT	CAIKGAGDTEAFF
.	medium-sized	TRBV6-2/TRBV6-3	TRBJ2-1	TGTGCCAGCAGGAGGGGTGCTGAGCAGTTCTTC	CASRRGAEQFF
.	many	TRBV3-1	TRBJ2-2	TGTGCCAGCAGCCCCCGGGTGACCGGGGAGCTGTTTTTT	CASSPRVTGELFF
.	medium-sized	TRBV28	TRBJ2-7	TGTGCCAGCCCTCCGACATCTCTCGCCGCGCAGTACTTC	CASPPTSLAAQYF
.	.	TRBV29-1	TRBJ1-5	TGCAGCGTTACATTCCAGACTAGCAATCAGCCCCAGCATTTT	CSVTFQTSNQPQHF
TRBD2	many	TRBV29-1	TRBJ2-1	TGCAGCGTTGACGCTAGCGGGGGGGCAGGTGAGCAGTTCTTC	CSVDASGGAGEQFF
.	many	TRBV7-2	TRBJ2-6	TGTGCCAGCAGTGGGGAGAGCTCTGGGGCCAACGTCCTGACTTTC	CASSGESSGANVLTF
TRBD1	many	TRBV29-1	TRBJ2-6	TGCAGCGCCGGGACAGGGGGCTCTGGGGCCAACGTCCTGACTTTC	CSAGTGGSGANVLTF
.	many	TRBV5-6	TRBJ2-5	TGTGCCAGCAGCCATCGACCCATAAAGGACCAAGAGACCCAGTACTTC	CASSHRPIKDQETQYF